Below, 29 T cell receptor beta chains from the same sample are listed, as sequenced in a study of cytomegalovirus exposure and HLA in healthy donors. PCR used 60 Vbeta primers and 13 Jbeta primers. Only in-frame clones appear in the TCRdb table, and some are missing; sequencing was by immunoSEQ multiplex PCR. Here the sample spans under 200,000 clones, approximately 80% being singletons. The sequencing input was PBMCs. Receptors were obtained from a woman in her forties or fifties in good health and CMV-seropositive.

The chain carries TRBV18 and TRBJ1-4; 7 bases are a match to TRBD1. The CDR3 extends over 16 amino acids. Germline trimming cut 2 bases from V and 7 bases from J; bases unmatched to any gene: 10. Germline V CDR1 and CDR2: KGHSH, LQKENI. The CDR3 DNA is TGTGCCAGCTCACCAACGGACAGGACGGAAATTGAAAAACTGTTTTTT. Translating it yields CASSPTDRTEIEKLFF. Using reference TRBV18 and TRBJ1-4 for the parts outside the CDR3, the full variable domain is NAGVMQNPRHLVRRRGQEARLRCSPMKGHSHVYWYRQLPEEGLKFMVYLQKENIIDESGMPKERFSAEFPKEGPSILRIQQVVRGDSAAYFCASSPTDRTEIEKLFFGSGTQLSVL.

This chain connects TRBV21-1 to TRBJ2-1; the table's TRBD2 call for D was not verified on the DNA. TRBV21-1 is an annotated pseudogene. CDR3 length: 15 residues. CDR3 loop: CASSNGLAGANEQFF. Written as DNA, the CDR3 is TGTGCCAGCAGCAATGGGCTAGCGGGAGCCAATGAGCAGTTCTTC.

In this sample, this clone turned up a few times. This chain connects TRBV9 to TRBJ2-3; 7 bases line up with TRBD2. This CDR3 region has 16 residues. Germline V gene data show CDR1 as SGDLS and CDR2 as YYNGEE. The trim removed 4 bases at V and 4 bases at J, leaving 12 bases unmatched. In nucleotides, the CDR3 is TGTGCCAGCAGCCGAAAGCGGGGAGTGCAGGCAGATACGCAGTATTTT. Translation gives CASSRKRGVQADTQYF.

The gene calls are TRBV4-1 and TRBJ2-3; 8 bases are a match to TRBD1. The germline V gene has CDR1 MGHRA and CDR2 YSYEKL. J gave up 2 bases and V 5 bases, and 6 bases lay outside the gene matches. The CDR3 runs 15 residues. CDR3 nucleotides: TGCGCCAGCAGCATCCGGACAGGGACCACAGATACGCAGTATTTT. It specifies CASSIRTGTTDTQYF.

This clone was counted between two and nine times. The chain couples TRBV19 to TRBJ1-1; D not certain. V was cut by 3 bases and J by 2 bases, with 4 bases left in between. Germline loops: CDR1 LNHDA, CDR2 SQIVND (reference sequence). The CDR3 consists of 12 residues. The CDR3 is CASSMLNTEAFF. CDR3 nucleotide sequence: TGTGCCAGTAGTATGTTAAACACTGAAGCTTTCTTT.

This chain joins TRBV7-2 and TRBJ2-5; TRBD1 matches 8 bases. With V trimmed by 2 bases and J by 3 bases, 5 bases remained unmatched. The CDR3 covers 15 residues. In germline, CDR1 is SGHTA, CDR2 FQGNSA. The CDR3 DNA reads TGTGCCAGCAGCTTAAATCAGGGGGCTAAAGAGACCCAGTACTTC. Translated, it gives CASSLNQGAKETQYF.

This clone has only a few counts. The chain employs TRBV5-1 and TRBJ2-3; 15 bases map to TRBD2. CDR3 size: 16 residues. The germline V gene encodes CDR1 SGHRS and CDR2 YFSETQ. V lost 3 bases to trimming and J lost 3 bases; unmatched junction nucleotides: 2. The chain's CDR3 is CASSYGTSGGTDTQYF. Written as DNA, the CDR3 is TGCGCCAGCAGCTACGGGACTAGCGGGGGGACAGATACGCAGTATTTT.

The V gene is TRBV30, the J gene TRBJ1-2; 8 nucleotides line up with TRBD1. This CDR3 region has 15 residues. Unmatched junction bases numbered 14, after V lost 3 bases and J lost 8 bases. Germline values: CDR1 GTSNPN, CDR2 SVGIG (reference sequence). The CDR3 DNA sequence: TGTGCCTGGAGCGTTCAGGGGGCGCTTCTGAGGGGCTACACCTTC. Translation gives CAWSVQGALLRGYTF.

V usage is TRBV5-1 and J usage is TRBJ2-7; 7 bases map to TRBD1. The CDR3 is 15 amino acids. Germline V gene data show CDR1 as SGHRS and CDR2 as YFSETQ. The V gene end was trimmed by 4 bases and the J gene end by 2 bases; junction bases not matched to a gene: 9. CDR3 amino acids: CASSPRPGTAYEQYF. CDR3 DNA: TGCGCCAGCAGCCCGCGTCCCGGGACAGCCTACGAGCAGTACTTC.

V and J are TRBV28 and TRBJ2-1; 7 nucleotides align to TRBD2. The CDR3 has 14 amino acids. The junction had 3 bases not matched to a gene; V was cut back by 3 bases and J by 4 bases. Germline lookup yields CDR1 MDHEN and CDR2 SYDVKM. Here the CDR3 DNA reads TGTGCCAGCAGTTTGGGAGGGCTTTACAATGAGCAGTTCTTC. Translating it yields CASSLGGLYNEQFF.

The genes are TRBV2 and TRBJ2-7; TRBD2 might be the D (6 bases). V lost 6 bases to trimming and J lost 0 bases, with 12 bases between them. Germline V gene lookup returns CDR1 SNHLY and CDR2 FYNNEI. The CDR3 contains 14 residues. CDR3 residues: CASRSSGLSYEQYF. The CDR3 region has the DNA TGTGCCAGCAGGAGTAGCGGCCTCTCCTACGAGCAGTACTTC.

The genes are TRBV19 and TRBJ2-4, with a possible D match to TRBD1 (5 bases). The CDR3 loop spans 11 amino acids. V lost 3 bases, J lost 9 bases, and 6 bases lay in between. Germline V gene lookup returns CDR1 LNHDA and CDR2 SQIVND (reference sequence). The CDR3 sequence: CASSIGAIQYF. CDR3 in DNA: TGTGCCAGTAGTATTGGGGCCATTCAGTACTTC.

V usage is TRBV7-6 and J usage is TRBJ2-3; D is possibly TRBD2 (6 bases). The CDR3 spans 16 residues. V dropped 5 bases and J dropped 1 base, with 16 bases sitting between them. Germline V gene sequence: CDR1 SGHVS, CDR2 FNYEAQ. The CDR3 reads CASSPGRWGGTDTQYF. CDR3 nucleotide sequence: TGTGCCAGCAGCCCAGGGAGGTGGGGGGGCACAGATACGCAGTATTTT. Full variable domain (missing parts from reference TRBV7-6 and TRBJ2-3): GAGVSQSPRYKVTKRGQDVALRCDPISGHVSLYWYRQALGQGPEFLTYFNYEAQQDKSGLPNDRFSAERPEGSISTLTIQRTEQRDSAMYRCASSPGRWGGTDTQYFGPGTRLTVL.

This clone came up a few times. The junction departs from the called germline gene at one end, perhaps through a read error. The V and J genes are TRBV7-9 and TRBJ1-2, with D perhaps matching TRBD1 (5 bases). The CDR3 is 16 residues long. Germline-derived CDR1 and CDR2 are SEHNR and FQNEAQ (reference sequence). Written as DNA, the CDR3 is TGTTCCAGCAGCTTAGGTTCAGGGAGGGAAAACTATGGCTACACCTTC. Residues: CSSSLGSGRENYGYTF.

This chain links TRBV9 with TRBJ2-7; D is perhaps TRBD2 (5 bases). CDR3 length: 13 amino acids. The V end lost 0 bases, the J end lost 4 bases, and 8 bases lay between the germline ends. The V gene's germline CDR1 is SGDLS and CDR2 YYNGEE. The CDR3: CASSVGERYEQYF. The CDR3, as DNA: TGTGCCAGCAGCGTAGGGGAGAGGTACGAGCAGTACTTC.

The chain uses TRBV11-1 and TRBJ2-7; TRBD2 aligns across 11 bases. V lost 5 bases, J lost 4 bases, and 7 bases stayed unmatched. CDR1 and CDR2 from the germline V gene are SGHAT and FQDESV (reference sequence). This CDR3 comprises 15 residues. CDR3 sequence (DNA): TGTGCCAGCAGCATCGGGACTAGCGGAGCATACGAGCAGTACTTC. This codes for CASSIGTSGAYEQYF.

About this clone itself: The sample contains more than one DNA sequence encoding this CDR3. The chain employs TRBV30 and TRBJ2-5, with a weak D call TRBD1 (6 bases). With 0 bases removed from V and 1 base from J, the gap between germline ends came to 6 bases. This CDR3 is built from 13 residues. From germline, CDR1 is GTSNPN and CDR2 SVGIG (reference sequence). The CDR3 sequence: CAWSVQGQETQYF. CDR3 DNA sequence: TGTGCCTGGAGTGTACAGGGCCAAGAGACCCAGTACTTC.

This clone was counted a few times. The J gene is TRBJ1-1, the V gene TRBV2; perhaps TRBD1 as D (5 bases). The germline V gene has CDR1 SNHLY and CDR2 FYNNEI. This CDR3 comprises 14 residues. V lost 7 bases, J lost 1 base, and 13 bases lay in between. CDR3 protein: CASNRGGQNTEAFF. Here the CDR3 DNA reads TGTGCCAGCAATAGGGGAGGGCAGAACACTGAAGCTTTCTTT.

The chain joins TRBV15 to TRBJ2-5, with D tentatively TRBD1 (6 bases). The CDR3 is 13 amino acids. V lost 0 bases to trimming and J lost 5 bases, with 7 bases between them. Germline CDR1 reads LNHNV; CDR2 reads YYDKDF (reference sequence). The CDR3 here is CATSRDDRETQYF. The CDR3 bases are TGTGCCACCAGCAGAGATGACAGGGAGACCCAGTACTTC.

This chain joins TRBV28 and TRBJ2-7; 7 bases agree with TRBD1. CDR3 length: 13 residues. The germline CDR1 and CDR2 sequences are MDHEN and SYDVKM. Trimming at V came to 3 bases and at J to 2 bases, leaving 1 base not matched to a gene. CDR3 bases: TGTGCCAGCAGTTTGAGGGGGCCCTACGAGCAGTACTTC. Protein: CASSLRGPYEQYF.

The chain recombines TRBV7-2 with TRBJ1-2; the D gene is possibly TRBD1 (6 bases). V lost 5 bases and J 4 bases, leaving 20 bases between the germline ends. The CDR3 is 16 residues long. Germline CDR1 and CDR2: SGHTA and FQGNSA. Here the CDR3 DNA reads TGTGCCAGCAGCCCAAGTCGGGGGGGGCCCTTCTATGGCTACACCTTC. It specifies CASSPSRGGPFYGYTF.

The rearrangement links TRBV7-3 to TRBJ2-1; D might be TRBD2 (5 bases). V lost 4 bases and J 1 base, leaving 11 bases between the germline ends. The CDR3 is 15 residues long. Per the germline V gene, CDR1 is SGHTA and CDR2 is FQGTGA. CDR3 DNA sequence: TGTGCCAGCAGCTCTCTAGCAGCTTCCTACAATGAGCAGTTCTTC. Translated: CASSSLAASYNEQFF.

V usage is TRBV5-6 and J usage is TRBJ2-5; maybe TRBD2 (6 bases). Germline CDR1 is SGHDT and CDR2 is YYEEEE. Trimming cost V 0 bases and J 2 bases, with 11 bases left between them. The CDR3 runs 15 residues. CDR3 sequence: CASSLEGGGQETQYF. CDR3 DNA sequence: TGTGCCAGCAGCTTGGAAGGTGGGGGGCAAGAGACCCAGTACTTC. The whole variable domain, remainder taken from reference TRBV5-6 and TRBJ2-5, is DAGVTQSPTHLIKTRGQQVTLRCSPKSGHDTVSWYQQALGQGPQFIFQYYEEEERQRGNFPDRFSGHQFPNYSSELNVNALLLGDSALYLCASSLEGGGQETQYFGPGTRLLVL.

V usage is TRBV27 and J usage is TRBJ1-2; D gene unclear. Looked up from germline, CDR1 is MNHEY and CDR2 is SMNVEV (reference sequence). Trimming took off 5 bases at V and 3 bases at J, with 13 bases between the two ends. The CDR3 loop spans 14 amino acids. As DNA, the CDR3 is TGTGCCAGCAGTCTCAGGAGGCAGGACTATGGCTACACCTTC. Amino acids: CASSLRRQDYGYTF.

The rearrangement uses TRBV5-6 and TRBJ2-7, with D perhaps TRBD1 (6 bases). CDR3 length: 14 residues. The germline V and J ends were trimmed by 4 bases and 3 bases, with 14 bases remaining between them. Germline-derived CDR1 and CDR2 are SGHDT and YYEEEE. The CDR3 protein is CASSPGTWGYEQYF. CDR3 nucleotides: TGTGCCAGCAGCCCCGGGACATGGGGCTACGAGCAGTACTTC.

The chain has TRBV30 and TRBJ1-1, with D possibly TRBD1 on 6 matching bases. Trimming removed 1 base at V and 2 bases at J, with 23 bases between. The CDR3 loop spans 18 amino acids. Germline V gives CDR1 GTSNPN, CDR2 SVGIG (reference sequence). For the CDR3, the DNA is TGTGCCTGGAGTGCTTACACAGGGATTTCTGGGCCTAACACTGAAGCTTTCTTT. Its translation: CAWSAYTGISGPNTEAFF.

This chain uses TRBV19 with TRBJ1-5, with D possibly being TRBD1 (5 bases). The CDR3 extends over 13 amino acids. Germline values: CDR1 LNHDA, CDR2 SQIVND (reference sequence). V was cut by 7 bases and J by 7 bases, with 14 bases left in between. The DNA for the CDR3 is TGTGCCAGTAATTTCGGAAGGGGACAGCCCCAGCATTTT. It specifies CASNFGRGQPQHF.

The V gene is TRBV27, the J gene TRBJ1-1; D might be TRBD1 (6 bases). V was cut by 2 bases and J by 8 bases, with 15 bases left in between. The CDR3 loop spans 14 amino acids. The germline gives CDR1 MNHEY, CDR2 SMNVEV (reference sequence). CDR3 in DNA: TGTGCCAGCAGTTTAACCCAGGGGTTAGGGGAAGCTTTCTTT. Protein product: CASSLTQGLGEAFF.

CDR3 region: CASSVEQSMNTEAFF. The CDR3 DNA follows: TGTGCCAGCAGCGTAGAACAGTCCATGAACACTGAAGCTTTCTTT. This chain connects TRBV9 to TRBJ1-1, with D unclear. Trimming removed 0 bases at V and 0 bases at J, with 9 bases between. The CDR3 consists of 15 residues. The germline V gene has CDR1 SGDLS and CDR2 YYNGEE. The whole variable domain, filled in from reference TRBV9 and TRBJ1-1, reads DSGVTQTPKHLITATGQRVTLRCSPRSGDLSVYWYQQSLDQGLQFLIQYYNGEERAKGNILERFSAQQFPDLHSELNLSSLELGDSALYFCASSVEQSMNTEAFFGQGTRLTVV.